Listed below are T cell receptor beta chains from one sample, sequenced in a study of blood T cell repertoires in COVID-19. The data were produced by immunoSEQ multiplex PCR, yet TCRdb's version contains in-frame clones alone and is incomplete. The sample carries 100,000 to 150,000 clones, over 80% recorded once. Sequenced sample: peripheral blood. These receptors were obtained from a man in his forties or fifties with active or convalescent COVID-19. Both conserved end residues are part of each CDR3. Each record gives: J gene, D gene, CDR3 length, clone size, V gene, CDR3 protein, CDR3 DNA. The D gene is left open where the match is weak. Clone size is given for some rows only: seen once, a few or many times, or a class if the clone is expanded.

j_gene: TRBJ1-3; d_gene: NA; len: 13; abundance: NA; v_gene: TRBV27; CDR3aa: CASSEGRGNTIYF; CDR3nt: TGTGCCAGCTCCGAGGGGAGGGGAAACACCATATATTTT
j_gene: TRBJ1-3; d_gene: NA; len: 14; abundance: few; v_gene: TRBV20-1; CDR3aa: CSASWGGSGNTIYF; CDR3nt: TGCAGTGCTAGTTGGGGAGGGAGTGGAAACACCATATATTTT
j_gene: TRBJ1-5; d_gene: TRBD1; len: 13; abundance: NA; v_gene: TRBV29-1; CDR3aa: CSVGQGGNQPQHF; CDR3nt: TGCAGCGTTGGACAGGGGGGCAATCAGCCCCAGCATTTT
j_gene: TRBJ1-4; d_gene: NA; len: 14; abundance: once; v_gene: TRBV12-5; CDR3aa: CASGSGLDNEKLFF; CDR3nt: TGTGCTAGTGGCTCAGGGTTAGATAATGAAAAACTGTTTTTT
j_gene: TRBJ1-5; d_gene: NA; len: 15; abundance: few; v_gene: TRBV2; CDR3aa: CASSPELSSNQPQHF; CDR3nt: TGTGCCAGCAGCCCTGAGCTGTCGAGCAATCAGCCCCAGCATTTT
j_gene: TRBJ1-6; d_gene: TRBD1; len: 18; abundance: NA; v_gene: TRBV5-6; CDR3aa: CASSFGGTGVFYNSPLHF; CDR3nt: TGTGCCAGCAGCTTCGGGGGGACAGGGGTTTTCTATAATTCACCCCTCCACTTT
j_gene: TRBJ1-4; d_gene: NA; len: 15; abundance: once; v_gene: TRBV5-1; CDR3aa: CASSLEWGGNEKLFF; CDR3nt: TGCGCCAGCAGCTTGGAATGGGGGGGAAACGAAAAACTGTTTTTT
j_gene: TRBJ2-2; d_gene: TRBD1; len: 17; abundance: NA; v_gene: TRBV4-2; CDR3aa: CASSPLGTGAGTGELFF; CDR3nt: TGTGCCAGCAGCCCATTAGGGACAGGGGCGGGCACCGGGGAGCTGTTTTTT
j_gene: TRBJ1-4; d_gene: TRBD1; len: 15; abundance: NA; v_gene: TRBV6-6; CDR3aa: CASSATGATNEKLFF; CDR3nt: TGTGCCAGCAGTGCGACAGGGGCGACTAATGAAAAACTGTTTTTT
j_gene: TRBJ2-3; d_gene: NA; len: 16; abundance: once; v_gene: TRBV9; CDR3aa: CASSVEGGATEDTQYF; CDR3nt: TGTGCCAGCAGCGTAGAGGGGGGGGCGACAGAAGATACGCAGTATTTT
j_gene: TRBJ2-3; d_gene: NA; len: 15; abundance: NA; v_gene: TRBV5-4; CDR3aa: CASSLGVREPDTQYF; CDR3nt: TGTGCCAGCAGCTTGGGGGTTAGGGAGCCAGATACGCAGTATTTT
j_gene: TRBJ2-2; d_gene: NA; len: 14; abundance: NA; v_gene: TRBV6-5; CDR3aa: CASSWGSLTGELFF; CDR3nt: TGTGCCAGCAGTTGGGGCAGCCTCACCGGGGAGCTGTTTTTT
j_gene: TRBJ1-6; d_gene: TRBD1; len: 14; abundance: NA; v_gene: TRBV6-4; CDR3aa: CASILDRGNSPLHF; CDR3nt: TGTGCCAGCATACTGGACAGGGGGAATTCACCCCTCCACTTT
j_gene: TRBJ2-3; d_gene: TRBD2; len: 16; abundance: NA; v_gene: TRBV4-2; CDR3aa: CASSQDKGLAGETQYF; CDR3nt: TGTGCCAGCAGCCAAGATAAGGGGCTAGCGGGGGAGACGCAGTATTTT
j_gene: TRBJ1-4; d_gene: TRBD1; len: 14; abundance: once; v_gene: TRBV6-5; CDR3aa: CAISDTRGYEKLFF; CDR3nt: TGTGCCATCTCGGACACCAGGGGGTATGAAAAACTGTTTTTT
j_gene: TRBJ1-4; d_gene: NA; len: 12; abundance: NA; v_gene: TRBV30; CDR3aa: CAWTRGNEKLFF; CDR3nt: TGTGCCTGGACAAGGGGGAATGAAAAACTGTTTTTT
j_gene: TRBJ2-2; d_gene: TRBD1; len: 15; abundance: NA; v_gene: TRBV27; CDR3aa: CASSSGQPGRGELFF; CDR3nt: TGTGCCAGCAGCTCGGGACAGCCGGGGCGAGGGGAGCTGTTTTTT
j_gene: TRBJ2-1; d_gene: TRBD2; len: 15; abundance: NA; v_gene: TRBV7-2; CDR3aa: CASSLVAGDINEQFF; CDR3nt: TGTGCCAGCAGCTTAGTAGCGGGGGATATCAATGAGCAGTTCTTC
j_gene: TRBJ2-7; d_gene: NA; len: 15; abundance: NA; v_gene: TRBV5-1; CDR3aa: CASSSGSLHSGEQYF; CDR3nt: TGCGCCAGCAGCTCCGGGTCTCTGCACTCTGGGGAGCAGTACTTC
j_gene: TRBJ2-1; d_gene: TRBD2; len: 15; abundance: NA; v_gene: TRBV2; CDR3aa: CASLALAGGPYEQFF; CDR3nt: TGTGCCAGCCTTGCCCTAGCGGGGGGGCCTTATGAGCAGTTCTTC